The next 19 T cell receptor beta chains were all read from a single sample in a study. Each CDR3 protein gets one entry after TCRdb re-called the 5' RACE reads with MiXCR. The sample carries about 54,000 distinct CDR3 sequences, about a sixth recorded once. Sequences were obtained from naive CD4+ T cells sorted from blood. Subset meaning: naive CD4+ T cells, CD4+CD45RA+CD25-. The origin of the receptors is a female donor with breast cancer.

The V and J genes are TRBV5-1 and TRBJ1-4; D might be TRBD1 (6 bases). The CDR3 sequence is 12 residues long. Trimming removed 2 bases at V and 8 bases at J, with 7 bases between. Germline CDR1 is SGHRS and CDR2 is YFSETQ. CDR3 residues: CASSFTGEKLFF. The CDR3 DNA is TGCGCCAGCAGCTTTACAGGGGAAAAACTGTTTTTT.

Ten or more counts support this clonotype. The chain uses TRBV9 and TRBJ2-1, with a possible D match to TRBD2 (5 bases). V was clipped by 0 bases and J by 2 bases, with 9 bases between them. Germline values: CDR1 SGDLS, CDR2 YYNGEE. The CDR3 covers 15 residues. CDR3 coding DNA: TGTGCCAGCAGCGTAGATGCGGGCACCTACAATGAGCAGTTCTTC. Translated, it gives CASSVDAGTYNEQFF.

The chain combines TRBV20-1 with TRBJ1-2, with TRBD1 matching over 8 bases. With 5 bases clipped from V and 8 bases from J, the junction kept 7 bases outside the gene matches. Germline V gives CDR1 DFQATT, CDR2 SNEGSKA (reference sequence). CDR3 size: 12 residues. DNA of the CDR3: TGCAGTGCTCCCGACAGGGGCGGAGGCTACACCTTC. Protein sequence: CSAPDRGGGYTF.

The J gene is TRBJ2-5, the V gene TRBV12-3 or TRBV12-4, with 9 positions matching TRBD2. The V segment lost 3 bases and the J segment 2 bases; nucleotides outside the gene matches: 4. The CDR3 runs 15 residues. Here the CDR3 DNA reads TGTGCCAGCAGTTTCAGTCTAGCGGGACAAGAGACCCAGTACTTC. Protein sequence: CASSFSLAGQETQYF.

This clonotype was picked up a small number of times. The chain recombines TRBV6-1 with TRBJ2-7; D remains unclear. CDR1 is MNHNS and CDR2 is SASEGT in the germline V gene. The CDR3 length is 15 residues. V gave up 4 bases and J gave up 2 bases, with 15 bases separating them. The chain's CDR3 is CASSAAILLPYEQYF. The CDR3 DNA reads TGTGCCAGCAGTGCGGCTATCCTCCTTCCCTACGAGCAGTACTTC.

This clonotype was observed many times. The chain has TRBV29-1 and TRBJ1-2; a weak D match, TRBD1 (5 bases). CDR1 SQVTM and CDR2 ANQGSEA come from the germline V gene. V was shortened by 3 bases and J by 7 bases, with 12 bases between the two germline ends. This CDR3 has 12 amino acids. CDR3 loop: CSVDTGRGGYTF. Here the CDR3 DNA reads TGCAGCGTTGACACGGGGCGCGGTGGCTACACCTTC.

The chain links TRBV5-1 to TRBJ1-6, with D uncertain. This CDR3 spans 13 amino acids. V was clipped by 0 bases and J by 10 bases, with 8 bases between them. Looked up from germline, CDR1 is SGHRS and CDR2 is YFSETQ. The CDR3 DNA reads as TGCGCCAGCAGCTTGGTCGGGTTGTCACCCCTCCACTTT. This sequence encodes CASSLVGLSPLHF.

The table lists this clonotype with many counts. The chain combines TRBV15 with TRBJ2-7; no firm D call. Germline V lookup: CDR1 LNHNV, CDR2 YYDKDF (reference sequence). The CDR3 sequence is 13 residues long. Trimming shortened V by 1 base and J by 3 bases, and 7 bases separated the two germline ends. The CDR3 sequence is CATSRGTNYEQYF. CDR3 nucleotide sequence: TGTGCCACCAGCAGAGGGACCAACTACGAGCAGTACTTC.

Concerning this clonotype: This sequence may be a read error, since a much larger clone differs from it by one base. This chain links TRBV20-1 with TRBJ1-5; 7 bases agree with TRBD1. CDR3 length: 18 residues. Germline V lookup: CDR1 DFQATT, CDR2 SNEGSKA (reference sequence). The CDR3 spells CSVRLLIGGTDFNQPQHF. The CDR3 DNA reads as TGCAGTGTTAGACTACTCATCGGCGGGACAGACTTCAATCAGCCCCAGCATTTT.

This clonotype was detected only a few times. The genes are TRBV12-3 or TRBV12-4 and TRBJ2-3; tentatively, D is TRBD1 (6 bases). The V end was cut by 8 bases, the J end by 5 bases, with 11 bases between. CDR3 size: 12 residues. CDR3 sequence (DNA): TGTGCCAGCCGAGAACAGGGAGATACGCAGTATTTT. Translating it yields CASREQGDTQYF.

The chain joins TRBV5-1 to TRBJ2-3; D possibly matches TRBD1 or TRBD2 (5 bases each). Trimming removed 4 bases from V and 6 bases from J, with 12 bases in between. This CDR3 comprises 13 residues. CDR1 SGHRS and CDR2 YFSETQ come from the germline V gene. CDR3 amino acids: CASSLREKDTQYF. Written as DNA, the CDR3 is TGCGCCAGCAGCCTCAGGGAGAAGGATACGCAGTATTTT.

J is TRBJ1-1 and V is TRBV9, with D hard to call. The V end lost 4 bases, the J end lost 5 bases, and 18 bases lay between the germline ends. This CDR3 has 15 residues. Germline CDR1 and CDR2: SGDLS and YYNGEE. The CDR3 spells CASSPDPGSRTEAFF. The DNA of the CDR3 is TGTGCCAGCAGCCCCGACCCGGGGTCGAGAACTGAAGCTTTCTTT.

This clonotype came up many times. The rearrangement joins TRBV27 to TRBJ2-3, with D possibly being TRBD1 (6 bases). Per the germline V gene, CDR1 is MNHEY and CDR2 is SMNVEV (reference sequence). Trimming pared 6 bases from V and 0 bases from J, leaving 13 bases between. CDR3 length: 15 amino acids. The CDR3: CASRQGSLSTDTQYF. The DNA for the CDR3 is TGTGCCAGCAGACAGGGTTCCCTTAGCACAGATACGCAGTATTTT.

This clonotype was counted at least ten times. V is TRBV20-1 and J is TRBJ2-1, with 11 positions matching TRBD2. V was clipped by 5 bases and J by 6 bases; unmatched bases: 12. Germline CDR1 is DFQATT and CDR2 is SNEGSKA (reference sequence). This CDR3 is 16 amino acids long. CDR3 protein: CSADSPRLAGGNEQFF. For the CDR3, the DNA is TGCAGTGCTGACTCCCCGAGGCTAGCGGGAGGCAATGAGCAGTTCTTC.

The rearrangement joins TRBV12-3 or TRBV12-4 to TRBJ2-2; D unclear. The CDR3 has 14 residues. V lost 2 bases and J lost 1, with 5 bases in between. CDR3 in amino acids: CASSLNLNTGELFF. CDR3 coding DNA: TGTGCCAGCAGTTTAAATCTGAACACCGGGGAGCTGTTTTTT.

The table lists this clonotype with many counts. The V gene is TRBV6-5, the J gene TRBJ2-1, with 11 bases fitting TRBD2. With V trimmed by 6 bases and J by 9 bases, 10 bases remained unmatched. Germline lookup yields CDR1 MNHEY and CDR2 SVGAGI. The CDR3 covers 15 residues. CDR3 bases: TGTGCCAGCAGGGGTGTTAGCGGGAGGGCGCTTGAGCAGTTCTTC. As protein: CASRGVSGRALEQFF.

The chain links TRBV5-1 to TRBJ2-1; 7 bases fit TRBD2. The germline V gene encodes CDR1 SGHRS and CDR2 YFSETQ. J was trimmed by 4 bases and V by 4 bases; bases with no gene match: 8. The CDR3 spans 15 residues. The CDR3: CASSPTSPWYNEQFF. CDR3 nucleotide sequence: TGCGCCAGCAGCCCGACTAGCCCTTGGTACAATGAGCAGTTCTTC. The full variable domain, completed using reference TRBV5-1 and TRBJ2-1, is KAGVTQTPRYLIKTRGQQVTLSCSPISGHRSVSWYQQTPGQGLQFLFEYFSETQRNKGNFPGRFSGRQFSNSRSEMNVSTLELGDSALYLCASSPTSPWYNEQFFGPGTRLTVL.

The V call is TRBV6-2 or TRBV6-3, the J call TRBJ2-1; D remains unclear. Germline V lookup: CDR1 MNHEY, CDR2 SVGEGT. The V end was cut by 10 bases, the J end by 11 bases, with 12 bases between. CDR3 size: 10 residues. The CDR3 nucleotides read TGTGCCACGTACTCGGTCCAGCAGTTCTTC. The encoded protein is CATYSVQQFF.

This rearrangement joins TRBV5-1 to TRBJ2-2; D is uncertain. The V end was cut by 4 bases, the J end by 6 bases, with 7 bases between. Germline values: CDR1 SGHRS, CDR2 YFSETQ. CDR3 size: 12 residues. The DNA for the CDR3 is TGCGCCAGCAGCGGTGGCTCCGGGGAGCTGTTTTTT. Its protein product is CASSGGSGELFF.